This T cell receptor beta chain was sequenced for a study of CD8+ T cells in alopecia areata. Overall study context: Oral tofacitinib, 5 to 10 mg twice daily, was given in an open-label trial. Study observations and caveats: Amid tofacitinib therapy, many expanded lesional clones stayed present in scalp and blood.

On this clone: Antigen: not known.

The germline V gene has CDR1 SEHNR and CDR2 FQNEAQ (reference sequence). V was clipped by 5 bases and J by 2 bases, with 8 bases between them. The CDR3 consists of 13 residues. RNA was extracted and reverse transcribed into cDNA as the sequencing template. Method: immunoSEQ multiplex PCR; TCRdb's copy keeps in-frame clones and lacks some. This sample carries around 210,000 clones, around 66% of them seen once, and the ten largest clones take about 4.2%. Regarding treatment: oral pan-JAK inhibitor, 5-10 mg twice daily. Patients with alopecia areata provided lesional scalp punch biopsies as well as peripheral blood. PBMCs yielded sorted CD4+ and CD8+ T cells.

This TCR was sampled from a human donor with alopecia areata. The chain links TRBV7-9 to TRBJ2-3; no clear D gene. The sample was CD4+ T cells sorted from blood, taken at week 4, from a patient treated with tofacitinib. As DNA, the CDR3 is TGTGCCAGCAGCCCCGTCCCCACAGATACGCAGTATTTT. Its translation: CASSPVPTDTQYF.